This T cell receptor beta chain was captured by sequencing in a study of cytomegalovirus exposure and HLA in healthy donors. Study-level background: One earlier analysis, a look at 180 million or so T cells, found some 110 million unique TCR beta sequences.

The CDR3 has 13 amino acids. Germline CDR1 and CDR2: SGHVS and FNYEAQ. V was shortened by 0 bases and J by 9 bases, with 9 bases between the two germline ends. Amplification used 60 Vbeta primers and 13 Jbeta primers. TCRdb keeps only in-frame clones here, not all; method: immunoSEQ multiplex PCR. The sample contains roughly 93,000 clones, around 77% of which appear only once. The V and J genes are TRBV7-6 and TRBJ2-1; D unresolved. The receptor's source is a man aged 25-40 years in good health and CMV-seronegative. Sequenced material: PBMCs. CDR3 in amino acids: CASSLALAAEQFF. The CDR3 DNA reads as TGTGCCAGCAGCTTAGCGCTTGCGGCTGAGCAGTTCTTC. Supplemented by reference TRBV7-6 and TRBJ2-1, the full variable domain reads GAGVSQSPRYKVTKRGQDVALRCDPISGHVSLYWYRQALGQGPEFLTYFNYEAQQDKSGLPNDRFSAERPEGSISTLTIQRTEQRDSAMYRCASSLALAAEQFFGPGTRLTVL.